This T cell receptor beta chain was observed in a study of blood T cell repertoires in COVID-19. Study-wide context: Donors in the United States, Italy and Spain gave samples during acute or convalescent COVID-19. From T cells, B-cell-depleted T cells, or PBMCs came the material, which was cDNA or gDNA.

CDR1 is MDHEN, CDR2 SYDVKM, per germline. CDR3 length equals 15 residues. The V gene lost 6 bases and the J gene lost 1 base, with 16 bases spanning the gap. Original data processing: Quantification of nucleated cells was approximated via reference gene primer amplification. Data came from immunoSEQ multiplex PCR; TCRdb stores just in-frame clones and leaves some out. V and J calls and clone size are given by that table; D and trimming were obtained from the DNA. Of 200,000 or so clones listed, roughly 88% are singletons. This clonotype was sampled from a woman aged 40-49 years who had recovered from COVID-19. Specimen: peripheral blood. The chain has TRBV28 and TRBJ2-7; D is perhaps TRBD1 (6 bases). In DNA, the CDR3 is TGTGCCAGCAGCTCAAACCGGGACACGTCCTACGAGCAGTACTTC. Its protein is CASSSNRDTSYEQYF.